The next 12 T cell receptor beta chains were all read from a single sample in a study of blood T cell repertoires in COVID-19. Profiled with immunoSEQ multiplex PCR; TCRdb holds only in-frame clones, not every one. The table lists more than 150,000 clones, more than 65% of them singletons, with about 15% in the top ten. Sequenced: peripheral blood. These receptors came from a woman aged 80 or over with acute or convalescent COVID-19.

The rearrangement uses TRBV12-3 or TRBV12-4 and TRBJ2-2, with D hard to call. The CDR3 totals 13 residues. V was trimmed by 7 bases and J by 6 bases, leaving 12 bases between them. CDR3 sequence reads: CASTRLSAGELFF. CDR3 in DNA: TGTGCCAGCACCCGTCTTAGTGCCGGGGAGCTGTTTTTT.

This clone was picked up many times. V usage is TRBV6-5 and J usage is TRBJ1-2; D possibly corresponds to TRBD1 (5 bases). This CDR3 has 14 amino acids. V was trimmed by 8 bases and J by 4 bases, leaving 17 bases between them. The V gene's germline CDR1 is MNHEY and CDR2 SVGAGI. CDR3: CASYYPGLLYGYTF. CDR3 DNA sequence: TGTGCCAGCTATTACCCGGGACTCCTCTATGGCTACACCTTC.

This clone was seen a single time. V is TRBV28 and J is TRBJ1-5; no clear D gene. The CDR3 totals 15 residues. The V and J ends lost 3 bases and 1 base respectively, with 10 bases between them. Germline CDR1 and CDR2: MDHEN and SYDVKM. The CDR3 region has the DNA TGTGCCAGCAGTTTGCCGGGTTTGAGCAATCAGCCCCAGCATTTT. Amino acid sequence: CASSLPGLSNQPQHF.

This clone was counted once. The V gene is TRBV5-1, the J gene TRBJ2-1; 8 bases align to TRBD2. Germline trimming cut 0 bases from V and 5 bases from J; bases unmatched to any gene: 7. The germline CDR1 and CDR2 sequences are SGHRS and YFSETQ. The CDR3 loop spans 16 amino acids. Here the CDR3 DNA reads TGCGCCAGCAGCTTGGCCACTAGCGGTCCGAACAATGAGCAGTTCTTC. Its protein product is CASSLATSGPNNEQFF.

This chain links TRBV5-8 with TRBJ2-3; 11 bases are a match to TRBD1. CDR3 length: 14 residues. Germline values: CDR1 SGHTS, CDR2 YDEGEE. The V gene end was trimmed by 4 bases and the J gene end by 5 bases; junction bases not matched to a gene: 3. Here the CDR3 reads CASSRGQGGDTQYF. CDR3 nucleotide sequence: TGTGCCAGCAGCCGGGGACAGGGGGGAGATACGCAGTATTTT.

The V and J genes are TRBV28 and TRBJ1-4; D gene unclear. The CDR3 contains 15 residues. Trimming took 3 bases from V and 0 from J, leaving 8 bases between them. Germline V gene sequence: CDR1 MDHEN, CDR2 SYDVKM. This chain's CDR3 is CASSFRGATNEKLFF. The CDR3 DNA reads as TGTGCCAGCAGTTTTCGGGGTGCAACTAATGAAAAACTGTTTTTT.

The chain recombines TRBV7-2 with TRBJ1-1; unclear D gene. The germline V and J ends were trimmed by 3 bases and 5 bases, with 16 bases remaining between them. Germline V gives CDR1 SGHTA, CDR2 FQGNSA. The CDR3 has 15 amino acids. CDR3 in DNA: TGTGCCAGCAGCTTTGACGGAGCCTTCGGAACTGAAGCTTTCTTT. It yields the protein CASSFDGAFGTEAFF.

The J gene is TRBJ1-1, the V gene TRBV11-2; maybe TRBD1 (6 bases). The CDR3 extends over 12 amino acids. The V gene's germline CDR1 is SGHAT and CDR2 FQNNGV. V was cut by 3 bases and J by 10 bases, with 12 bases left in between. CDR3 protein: CASSLGGPPAFF. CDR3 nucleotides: TGTGCCAGCAGCTTGGGGGGGCCCCCAGCTTTCTTT.

The DNA for the CDR3 is TGTGCCAGCAGCTTACAAAGGACTAGCAGGCTTGAGACCCAGTACTTC. Translated: CASSLQRTSRLETQYF. The V gene is TRBV7-8, the J gene TRBJ2-5, with 8 nucleotides matching TRBD2. V shed 2 bases and J 5 bases; nucleotides not matched to a gene: 10. The CDR3 totals 16 residues. Germline V gene sequence: CDR1 SGHVS, CDR2 FQNEAQ. Complete variable domain (other parts from reference TRBV7-8 and TRBJ2-5): GAGVSQSPRYKVAKRGQDVALRCDPISGHVSLFWYQQALGQGPEFLTYFQNEAQLDKSGLPSDRFFAERPEGSVSTLKIQRTQQEDSAVYLCASSLQRTSRLETQYFGPGTRLLVL.

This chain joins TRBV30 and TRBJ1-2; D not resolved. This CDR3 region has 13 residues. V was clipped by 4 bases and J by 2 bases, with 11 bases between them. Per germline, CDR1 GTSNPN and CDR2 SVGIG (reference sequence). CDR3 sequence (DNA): TGTGCCTGGAACGGCGGGATGAACTATGGCTACACCTTC. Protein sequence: CAWNGGMNYGYTF.

Written as DNA, the CDR3 is TGTGCCAGTAGTCGACGGGGGGGCGACAATTCACCCCTCCACTTT. Protein product: CASSRRGGDNSPLHF. The chain joins TRBV19 to TRBJ1-6; D possibly corresponds to TRBD1 (6 bases). This CDR3 spans 15 amino acids. CDR1 and CDR2 from the germline V gene are LNHDA and SQIVND (reference sequence). Deletions cut 5 bases from V and 7 bases from J, with 15 bases between.

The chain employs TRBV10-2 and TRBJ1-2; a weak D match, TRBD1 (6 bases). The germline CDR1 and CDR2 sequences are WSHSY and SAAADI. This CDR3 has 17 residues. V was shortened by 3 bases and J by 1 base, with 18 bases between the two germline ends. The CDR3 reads CASSDQRRTARNYGYTF. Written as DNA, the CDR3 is TGCGCCAGCAGTGATCAGCGCCGGACAGCTCGTAACTATGGCTACACCTTC.